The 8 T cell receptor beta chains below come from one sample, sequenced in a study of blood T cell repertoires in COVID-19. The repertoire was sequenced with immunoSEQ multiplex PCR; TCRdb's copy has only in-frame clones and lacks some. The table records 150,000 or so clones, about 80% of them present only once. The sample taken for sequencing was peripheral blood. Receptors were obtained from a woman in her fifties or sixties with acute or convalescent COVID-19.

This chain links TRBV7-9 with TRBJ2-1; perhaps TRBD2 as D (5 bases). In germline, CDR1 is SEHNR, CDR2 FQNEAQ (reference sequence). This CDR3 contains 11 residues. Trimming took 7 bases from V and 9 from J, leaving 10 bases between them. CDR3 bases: TGTGCCAGCAAATCTAGCATTGAGCAGTTCTTC. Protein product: CASKSSIEQFF. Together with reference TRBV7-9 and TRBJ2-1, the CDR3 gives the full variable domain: DTGVSQNPRHKITKRGQNVTFRCDPISEHNRLYWYRQTLGQGPEFLTYFQNEAQLEKSRLLSDRFSAERPKGSFSTLEIQRTEQGDSAMYLCASKSSIEQFFGPGTRLTVL.

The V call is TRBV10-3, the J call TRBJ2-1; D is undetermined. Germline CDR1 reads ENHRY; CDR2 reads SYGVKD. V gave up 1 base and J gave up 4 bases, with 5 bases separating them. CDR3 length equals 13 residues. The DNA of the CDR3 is TGTGCCATCAGTGAGTTGTATTACAATGAGCAGTTCTTC. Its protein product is CAISELYYNEQFF.

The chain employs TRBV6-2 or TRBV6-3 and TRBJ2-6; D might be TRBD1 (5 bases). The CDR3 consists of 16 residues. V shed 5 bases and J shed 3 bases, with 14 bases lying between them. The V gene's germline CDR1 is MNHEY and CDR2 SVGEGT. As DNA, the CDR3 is TGTGCCAGCAGTCGATACCCAGGGTTTGGGGCCAACGTCCTGACTTTC. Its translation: CASSRYPGFGANVLTF.

For the CDR3, the DNA is TGTGCCAGCAGTCCGCACGACAGGGGATATGGCTACACCTTC. Its protein product is CASSPHDRGYGYTF. The chain links TRBV28 to TRBJ1-2; TRBD1 matches at 8 bases. The J segment lost 5 bases and the V segment lost 5 bases, leaving 7 bases of the junction unmatched. The CDR3 is made up of 14 amino acids. Germline V gene lookup returns CDR1 MDHEN and CDR2 SYDVKM.

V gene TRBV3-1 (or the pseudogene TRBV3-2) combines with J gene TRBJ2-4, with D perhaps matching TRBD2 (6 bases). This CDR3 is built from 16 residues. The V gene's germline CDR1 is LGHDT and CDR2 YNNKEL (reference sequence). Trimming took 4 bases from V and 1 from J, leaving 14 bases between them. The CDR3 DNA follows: TGTGCCAGCAGCCGCGGGGCTCGCGCGGCCAAAAACATTCAGTACTTC. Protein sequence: CASSRGARAAKNIQYF.

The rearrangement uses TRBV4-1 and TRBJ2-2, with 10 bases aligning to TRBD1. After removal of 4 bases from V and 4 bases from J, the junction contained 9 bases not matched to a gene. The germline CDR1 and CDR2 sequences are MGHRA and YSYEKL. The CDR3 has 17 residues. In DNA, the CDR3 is TGCGCCAGCAGCCCCGATCGGGACAGGGGTGTCACCGGGGAGCTGTTTTTT. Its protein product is CASSPDRDRGVTGELFF.

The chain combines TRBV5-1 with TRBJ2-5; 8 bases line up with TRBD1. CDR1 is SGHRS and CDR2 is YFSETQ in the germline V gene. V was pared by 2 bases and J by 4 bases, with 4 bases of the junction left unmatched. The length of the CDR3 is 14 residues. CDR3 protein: CASSFGQGGETQYF. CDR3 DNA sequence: TGCGCCAGCAGCTTCGGACAGGGCGGAGAGACCCAGTACTTC.

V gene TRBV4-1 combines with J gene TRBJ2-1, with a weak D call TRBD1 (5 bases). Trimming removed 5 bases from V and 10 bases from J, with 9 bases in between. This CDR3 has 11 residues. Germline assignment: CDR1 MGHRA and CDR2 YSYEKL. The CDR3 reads CASSSRQEQFF. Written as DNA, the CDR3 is TGCGCCAGCAGCTCCCGACAGGAGCAGTTCTTC.